Listed here are 16 T cell receptor beta chains from one sample, sequenced in a study of shared clonotypes between healthy human individuals. TCRdb keeps only in-frame clones here, not all; method: immunoSEQ multiplex PCR. The table lists a few million clones, roughly nine tenths of them singletons. The specimen was naive CD4+ T cells sorted from blood. Subset meaning: CD45RA+ positively selected. The source of these receptors is a man aged 18 to 29 in good health.

The V and J genes are TRBV5-1 and TRBJ1-3, with D uncertain. Trimming cost V 0 bases and J 0 bases, with 7 bases left between them. Germline V gene sequence: CDR1 SGHRS, CDR2 YFSETQ. The CDR3 has 15 amino acids. The CDR3 is CASSLDQYSGNTIYF. The CDR3, as DNA: TGCGCCAGCAGCTTGGATCAGTACTCTGGAAACACCATATATTTT.

The CDR3 protein is CASRSIDSSGNTIYF. CDR3 DNA sequence: TGTGCCAGCAGATCGATAGACAGCTCTGGAAACACCATATATTTT. J is TRBJ1-3 and V is TRBV2; perhaps TRBD1 as D (5 bases). Germline loops: CDR1 SNHLY, CDR2 FYNNEI. V was cut by 6 bases and J by 0 bases, with 12 bases left in between. The CDR3 runs to 15 residues.

This clone has only a few counts. The chain combines TRBV10-2 with TRBJ1-1; possibly TRBD1 for D (5 bases). Trimming took 4 bases from V and 1 from J, leaving 10 bases between them. CDR1 is WSHSY, CDR2 SAAADI, per germline. The length of the CDR3 is 14 residues. DNA for the CDR3: TGCGCCAGCAGTGGAGACAGTGCGAACACTGAAGCTTTCTTT. Residues: CASSGDSANTEAFF.

The chain has TRBV5-4 and TRBJ2-7, with unresolved D. The CDR3 length is 14 residues. Trimming left V 0 bases short and J 1 base short, with 8 bases between. Germline V gives CDR1 SGHNT, CDR2 YYREEE (reference sequence). Here the CDR3 reads CASSLDFSSYEQYF. The CDR3 DNA sequence: TGTGCCAGCAGCTTGGACTTCTCATCCTACGAGCAGTACTTC.

V and J are TRBV28 and TRBJ1-4; D unresolved. CDR1 is MDHEN and CDR2 is SYDVKM in the germline V gene. The CDR3 spans 12 residues. V lost 6 bases, J lost 8 bases, and 10 bases lay in between. CDR3 loop: CASRVGGEKLFF. The CDR3 coding sequence is TGTGCCAGCAGGGTCGGAGGAGAAAAACTGTTTTTT.

This chain uses TRBV5-4 with TRBJ2-5; D possibly corresponds to TRBD1 (6 bases). Trimming removed 2 bases from V and 0 bases from J, with 17 bases in between. Germline V gene sequence: CDR1 SGHNT, CDR2 YYREEE (reference sequence). The CDR3 runs 17 residues. The chain's CDR3 is CASSLSRDIPYQETQYF. DNA for the CDR3: TGTGCCAGCAGCTTAAGTCGGGACATACCCTACCAAGAGACCCAGTACTTC.

This chain uses TRBV5-4 with TRBJ2-5; TRBD2 matches 10 bases. Germline lookup yields CDR1 SGHNT and CDR2 YYREEE (reference sequence). This CDR3 has 15 amino acids. The junction had 1 base not matched to a gene; V was cut back by 1 base and J by 1 base. CDR3 region: CASSLPSGGQETQYF. The DNA for the CDR3 is TGTGCCAGCAGCTTGCCTAGCGGGGGCCAAGAGACCCAGTACTTC.

The chain carries TRBV2 and TRBJ1-1; D perhaps matches TRBD1 (6 bases). This CDR3 has 14 amino acids. V was clipped by 4 bases and J by 0 bases, with 9 bases between them. The germline gives CDR1 SNHLY, CDR2 FYNNEI. The CDR3 DNA sequence: TGTGCCAGCAGTGGGACAGTCTTGAACACTGAAGCTTTCTTT. It yields the protein CASSGTVLNTEAFF.

The CDR3 DNA sequence: TGTGCCAGCAGCCCCTGGCGGGGCTACACCTTC. Translated, it gives CASSPWRGYTF. The chain has TRBV7-2 and TRBJ1-2; D gene ambiguous. Trimming cost V 5 bases and J 8 bases, with 9 bases left between them. CDR1 SGHTA and CDR2 FQGNSA come from the germline V gene. The CDR3 length is 11 residues.

This chain connects TRBV9 to TRBJ2-5; TRBD1 matches 7 bases. Germline assignment: CDR1 SGDLS and CDR2 YYNGEE. Unmatched junction bases numbered 6, after V lost 0 bases and J lost 1 base. The CDR3 has 16 residues. CDR3 DNA: TGTGCCAGCAGCGTAGGGGGTGGGACAGCCCAAGAGACCCAGTACTTC. It translates to CASSVGGGTAQETQYF.

This sequence joins TRBV30 and TRBJ2-3, with a possible D match to TRBD2 (5 bases). Trimming cost V 0 bases and J 1 base, with 8 bases left between them. CDR1 GTSNPN and CDR2 SVGIG come from the germline V gene (reference sequence). This CDR3 is 14 amino acids long. The CDR3 coding sequence is TGTGCCTGGAGTGTAAAAGCGGGCACAGATACGCAGTATTTT. It is translated as CAWSVKAGTDTQYF.

The chain combines TRBV30 with TRBJ2-1; D is perhaps TRBD2 (6 bases). V lost 0 bases to trimming and J lost 5 bases, with 11 bases between them. Germline V gives CDR1 GTSNPN, CDR2 SVGIG (reference sequence). This CDR3 has 14 amino acids. The CDR3 DNA reads as TGTGCCTGGAGTGTCGGGACTGTTAACAATGAGCAGTTCTTC. Translated: CAWSVGTVNNEQFF.

About this clone: In the same sample, other DNA sequences code for this CDR3. The chain couples TRBV30 to TRBJ2-3, with 7 bases that match TRBD2. CDR3 size: 15 residues. Germline V gene sequence: CDR1 GTSNPN, CDR2 SVGIG (reference sequence). V dropped 0 bases and J dropped 1; count of bases not matched to a gene: 4. The CDR3 region is CAWSVLRGGTDTQYF. The CDR3 nucleotides read TGTGCCTGGAGTGTACTTCGGGGGGGCACAGATACGCAGTATTTT.

The CDR3 DNA reads as TGTGCCAGCAGCTCAACCCCCATCCCGGGCAGGGGGGGACAAGAGACCCAGTACTTC. Translated, it gives CASSSTPIPGRGGQETQYF. The chain links TRBV7-2 to TRBJ2-5; D is perhaps TRBD1 or TRBD2 (7 bases each). Germline V gives CDR1 SGHTA, CDR2 FQGNSA. V gave up 4 bases and J gave up 2 bases, with 26 bases separating them. There are 19 residues in the CDR3.

This chain links TRBV9 with TRBJ2-5; tentative D call: TRBD1 (6 bases). V was shortened by 4 bases and J by 9 bases, with 16 bases between the two germline ends. The CDR3 has 13 amino acids. CDR1 and CDR2 (germline): SGDLS, YYNGEE. The CDR3 DNA reads as TGTGCCAGCAGCCCGACAGGCCCCGGGGCCCAGTACTTC. Its protein product is CASSPTGPGAQYF.

Comments on this clone: Additional DNA sequences in this sample encode the identical CDR3. This chain links TRBV30 with TRBJ1-4; D is uncertain. CDR3 length equals 11 residues. Between the trimmed V and J ends, which lost 2 bases and 5 bases, there was a span of 3 bases. CDR1 is GTSNPN and CDR2 is SVGIG in the germline V gene (reference sequence). CDR3: CAWSRNEKLFF. The CDR3 DNA reads TGTGCCTGGAGTCGCAATGAAAAACTGTTTTTT.